This TCR beta chain was observed in a study of T-cell reconstitution after alpha-beta-depleted transplantation in children (dated by TCRdb to about 2016). With respect to the entire study: T-cell immune reconstitution after TCRalphabeta/CD19-depleted allogeneic hematopoietic cell transplantation in children was quantitatively tracked in the study by means of TCR repertoire profiling. The full study reports these points: Apparently early alphabetaT-cell count recovery about two months after transplant reportedly relied on only several hundred rapidly expanded clones derived from non-depleted graft cells. The high TCRbeta diversity at day 60 in some patients was ascribed to recipient T cells and intrathymic progenitors that had survived conditioning. Hyperexpanded clone frequencies declined over subsequent months; after one year, T-cell counts and TCRbeta diversity were mostly attributed to newly produced T cells.

Per the publication, the treatment or condition label means: allogeneic hematopoietic cell transplantation with graft depleted of TCRalphabeta T cells and CD19 B cells. TCRalphabeta/CD19-depleted allogeneic hematopoietic cell grafts were given to the transplant recipients, all of whom were children. V is shortened by 1 base, J by 7 bases, and the region joining them spans 11 bases. The CDR3 has 14 amino acids, counting the end cysteine and phenylalanine. This entry keeps only the CDR3 DNA: 42 bases, framed from base 1. This clonotype appeared many times. Its specific antigen is unknown. Qualities for individual bases were not recorded, and no much larger clone is one base off. The library relied on PCR. Sequenced on an Illumina HiSeq 2500. TCR libraries were prepared with molecular barcoding, using unique molecular identifiers to normalize TCRbeta repertoire quantification. TCRdb reanalyzed the raw reads on its own, using fastp at Q25 for trimming and MiXCR for clone calling, and kept in-frame beta chains. Every distinct CDR3 protein forms one entry, paired with its most common genes and DNA. This sample holds more than 200,000 distinct CDR3 sequences; 7% to 9% were observed only once. In total, the top ten clones hold roughly 36% of the sample.

The clonotype originates from a male patient under 10 years old who had a stem cell transplant for acute myeloid leukemia, so the T cells may come from the graft donor. The sequence joins TRBV12-3 or TRBV12-4 to TRBJ2-1; a tentative D match to TRBD1 spans 6 bases. Sequencing was performed on PBMCs, mostly from graft donor cells, taken 360 days after TCRalphabeta/CD19-depleted stem cell transplant. The DNA sequence follows: TGTGCCAGCAGTTTAGAGGTGAGGGGGAATGAGCAGTTCTTC. Translated, it gives CASSLEVRGNEQFF.